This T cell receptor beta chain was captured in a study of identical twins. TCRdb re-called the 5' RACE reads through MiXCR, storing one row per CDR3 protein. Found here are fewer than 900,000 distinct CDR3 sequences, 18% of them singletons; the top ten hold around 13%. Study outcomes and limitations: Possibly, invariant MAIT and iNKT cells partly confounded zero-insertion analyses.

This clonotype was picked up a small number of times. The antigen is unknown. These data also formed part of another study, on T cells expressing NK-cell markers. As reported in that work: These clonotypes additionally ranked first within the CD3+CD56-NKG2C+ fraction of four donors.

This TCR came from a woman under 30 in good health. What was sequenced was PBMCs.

CDR3 sequence reads: CASSYVAGGDNEQFF. The CDR3 DNA follows: TGTGCCAGCAGCTATGTAGCGGGAGGGGACAATGAGCAGTTCTTC. The chain joins TRBV7-8 to TRBJ2-1; 11 positions agree with TRBD2. Germline V gene data show CDR1 as SGHVS and CDR2 as FQNEAQ. Unmatched junction bases numbered 4, after V lost 4 bases and J lost 5 bases. The CDR3 runs 15 residues.